The present TCR beta chain was sequenced within a study of graft-versus-host responses after intestinal transplantation. The germline gives CDR1 SEHNR, CDR2 FQNEAQ (reference sequence). The CDR3 runs to 15 residues. Trimming left V 1 base short and J 6 bases short, with 13 bases between. Processing was applied to graft tissue in order to liberate intraepithelial and lamina propria lymphocytes. The data were produced by immunoSEQ multiplex PCR, yet TCRdb's version contains in-frame clones alone and is incomplete. The sample consists of over 7,500 clones, about 75% of them appearing once. V gene TRBV7-9 combines with J gene TRBJ1-5; a weak D match, TRBD1 (5 bases). The receptor comes from a human patient who received an intestinal transplant, so some T cells may come from the graft donor. Source: ileum tissue, taken 450 to 480 days after intestinal transplantation. This chain's CDR3 is CASSLGQGGGQPQHF. CDR3 in DNA: TGTGCCAGCAGCTTAGGGCAGGGTGGAGGTCAGCCCCAGCATTTT.